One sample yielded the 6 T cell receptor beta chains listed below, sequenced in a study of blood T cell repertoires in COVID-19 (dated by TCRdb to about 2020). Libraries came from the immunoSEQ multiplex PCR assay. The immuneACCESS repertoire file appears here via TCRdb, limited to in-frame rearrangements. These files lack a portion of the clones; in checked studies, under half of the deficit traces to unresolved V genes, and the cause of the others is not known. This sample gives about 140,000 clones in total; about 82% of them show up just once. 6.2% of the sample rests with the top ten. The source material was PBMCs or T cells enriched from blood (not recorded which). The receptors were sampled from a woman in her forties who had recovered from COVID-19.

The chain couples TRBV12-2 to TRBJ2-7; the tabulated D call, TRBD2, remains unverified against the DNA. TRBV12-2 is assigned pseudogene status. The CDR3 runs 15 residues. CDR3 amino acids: CASRIGLAFVYEQYF. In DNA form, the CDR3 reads TGTGCAAGTCGCATCGGACTAGCATTCGTCTACGAGCAGTACTTC.

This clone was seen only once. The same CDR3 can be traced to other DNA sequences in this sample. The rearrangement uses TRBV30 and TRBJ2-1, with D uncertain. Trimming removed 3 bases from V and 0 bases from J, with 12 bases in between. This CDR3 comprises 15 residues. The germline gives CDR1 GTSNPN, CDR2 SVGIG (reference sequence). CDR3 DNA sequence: TGTGCCTGGAGCCCCGACTCGAGCTCCTACAATGAGCAGTTCTTC. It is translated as CAWSPDSSSYNEQFF.

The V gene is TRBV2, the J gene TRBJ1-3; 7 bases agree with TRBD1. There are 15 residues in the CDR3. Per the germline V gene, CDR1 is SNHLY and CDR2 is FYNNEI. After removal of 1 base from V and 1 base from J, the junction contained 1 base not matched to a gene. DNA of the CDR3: TGTGCCAGCAGTGAAGTCAGGGGGTCTGGAAACACCATATATTTT. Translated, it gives CASSEVRGSGNTIYF.

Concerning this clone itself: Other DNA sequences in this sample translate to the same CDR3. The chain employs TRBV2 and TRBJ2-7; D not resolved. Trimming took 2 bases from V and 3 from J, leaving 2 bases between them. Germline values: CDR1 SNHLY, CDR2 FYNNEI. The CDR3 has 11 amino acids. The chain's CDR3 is CASSEYYEQYF. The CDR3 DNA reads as TGTGCCAGCAGTGAATACTACGAGCAGTACTTC. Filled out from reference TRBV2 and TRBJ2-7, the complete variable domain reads EPEVTQTPSHQVTQMGQEVILRCVPISNHLYFYWYRQILGQKVEFLVSFYNNEISEKSEIFDDQFSVERPDGSNFTLKIRSTKLEDSAMYFCASSEYYEQYFGPGTRLTVT.

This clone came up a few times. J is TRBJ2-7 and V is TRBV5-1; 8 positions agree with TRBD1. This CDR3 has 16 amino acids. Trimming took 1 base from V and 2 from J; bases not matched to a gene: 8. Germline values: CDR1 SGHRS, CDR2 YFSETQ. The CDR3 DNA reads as TGCGCCAGCAGCTTGACTCCGGGGACAGGAGCCTACGAGCAGTACTTC. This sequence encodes CASSLTPGTGAYEQYF.

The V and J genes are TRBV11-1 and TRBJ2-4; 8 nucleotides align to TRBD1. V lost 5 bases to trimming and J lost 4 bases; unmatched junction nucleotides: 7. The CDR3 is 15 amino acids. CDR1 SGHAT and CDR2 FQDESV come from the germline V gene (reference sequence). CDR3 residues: CASSATGTGKNIQYF. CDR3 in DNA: TGTGCCAGCAGCGCAACCGGGACAGGAAAAAACATTCAGTACTTC.